A selection of T cell receptor beta chains follows, all from one sample in a study of blood T cell repertoires in COVID-19. Clones were sequenced by immunoSEQ multiplex PCR, and TCRdb holds only the in-frame ones, with some missing. The data contain around 260,000 clones, 70% to 90% of them singletons. The sample consisted of peripheral blood. The receptors shown here come from a young man with active or convalescent COVID-19. Both conserved end residues are part of each CDR3. D genes are given only for firm matches. The listing skips clone size in some rows; elsewhere it reads once, few, many or a size class.

D gene: .
J gene: TRBJ2-7
V gene: TRBV19
clone size: once
CDR3 DNA: TGTGCCAGTAGTATATTTACCCCAACCGGCTACGAGCAGTACTTC
CDR3 protein: CASSIFTPTGYEQYF

D gene: TRBD2
J gene: TRBJ2-1
V gene: TRBV2
clone size: .
CDR3 DNA: TGTGCCAGCAGGGGGACTAGCGGGCACAATGAGCAGTTCTTC
CDR3 protein: CASRGTSGHNEQFF

D gene: .
J gene: TRBJ1-1
V gene: TRBV3-1/TRBV3-2
clone size: .
CDR3 DNA: TGTGCCAGCAGCCAAGTAGGGGCGCGAACTGAAGCTTTCTTT
CDR3 protein: CASSQVGARTEAFF

D gene: TRBD2
J gene: TRBJ2-2
V gene: TRBV18
clone size: once
CDR3 DNA: TGTGCCAGCTCCGCTGGAGGACTAGCGTGGACCGGGGAGCTGTTTTTT
CDR3 protein: CASSAGGLAWTGELFF

D gene: TRBD1
J gene: TRBJ2-7
V gene: TRBV4-1
clone size: .
CDR3 DNA: TGCGCCAGCAGCCAAGCAGGGGGCGAGCAGTACTTC
CDR3 protein: CASSQAGGEQYF

D gene: .
J gene: TRBJ2-5
V gene: TRBV19
clone size: .
CDR3 DNA: TGTGCCAGTAGAGGGCAGGGACAAGAGACCCAGTACTTC
CDR3 protein: CASRGQGQETQYF

D gene: .
J gene: TRBJ1-2
V gene: TRBV2
clone size: .
CDR3 DNA: TGTGCCAGCAGTGATTGGGCAGAAAGCTATGGCTACACCTTC
CDR3 protein: CASSDWAESYGYTF

D gene: TRBD1
J gene: TRBJ2-3
V gene: TRBV10-1
clone size: .
CDR3 DNA: TGCGCCAGCAGTGAGTGGGGACAGGGGGCAGATACGCAGTATTTT
CDR3 protein: CASSEWGQGADTQYF

D gene: .
J gene: TRBJ2-5
V gene: TRBV4-2
clone size: .
CDR3 DNA: TGTGCCAGCAGCCCGGGGGGCGGGGAAGAGACCCAGTACTTC
CDR3 protein: CASSPGGGEETQYF

D gene: .
J gene: TRBJ1-6
V gene: TRBV4-1
clone size: .
CDR3 DNA: TGCGCCAGCAGCCCAGACCCGGGTCGAAATTCACCCCTCCACTTT
CDR3 protein: CASSPDPGRNSPLHF

D gene: TRBD1
J gene: TRBJ1-5
V gene: TRBV30
clone size: .
CDR3 DNA: TGTGCCTGGAGTTCTGGGACAGGGATTAATCAGCCCCAGCATTTT
CDR3 protein: CAWSSGTGINQPQHF

D gene: TRBD2
J gene: TRBJ2-1
V gene: TRBV7-2
clone size: .
CDR3 DNA: TGTGCCAGCAGCCAGAGACTAGCGGGGCGCGATGAGCAGTTCTTC
CDR3 protein: CASSQRLAGRDEQFF

D gene: .
J gene: TRBJ1-4
V gene: TRBV5-1
clone size: .
CDR3 DNA: TGCGCCAGCAGCTCGGACAGCGCAACTAATGAAAAACTGTTTTTT
CDR3 protein: CASSSDSATNEKLFF

D gene: .
J gene: TRBJ1-5
V gene: TRBV10-3
clone size: .
CDR3 DNA: TGTGCCATCAGCTACGGGGTCAATCAGCCCCAGCATTTT
CDR3 protein: CAISYGVNQPQHF

D gene: .
J gene: TRBJ2-3
V gene: TRBV19
clone size: once
CDR3 DNA: TGTGCCAGTAGACCTTCGGGAAGGGAACGCCCAGATACGCAGTATTTT
CDR3 protein: CASRPSGRERPDTQYF

D gene: TRBD1
J gene: TRBJ1-2
V gene: TRBV5-6
clone size: .
CDR3 DNA: TGTGCCAGCAGGTTCGTGGTAGGGGGCGATGGCTACACCTTC
CDR3 protein: CASRFVVGGDGYTF

D gene: .
J gene: TRBJ2-3
V gene: TRBV5-1
clone size: .
CDR3 DNA: TGCGCCAGCAGCGCAAATAGAGTGGGCACAGATACGCAGTATTTT
CDR3 protein: CASSANRVGTDTQYF

D gene: TRBD1
J gene: TRBJ1-2
V gene: TRBV7-2
clone size: .
CDR3 DNA: TGTGCCAGCAGCTTAGCCACAGGGGGCGCAAGCGGCTACACCTTC
CDR3 protein: CASSLATGGASGYTF

D gene: TRBD2
J gene: TRBJ2-7
V gene: TRBV7-2
clone size: once
CDR3 DNA: TGTGCCAGCAGCTTTAGCGGGGGGGGCCTCTACGAGCAGTACTTC
CDR3 protein: CASSFSGGGLYEQYF

D gene: .
J gene: TRBJ2-2
V gene: TRBV7-3
clone size: .
CDR3 DNA: TGTGCCAGCAGCTTAAGACTGGGCGGGGTGAAAAACACCGGGGAGCTGTTTTTT
CDR3 protein: CASSLRLGGVKNTGELFF

D gene: .
J gene: TRBJ2-6
V gene: TRBV29-1
clone size: .
CDR3 DNA: TGCAGCGTTCGCAGGGCCGGTGGGGCCAACGTCCTGACTTTC
CDR3 protein: CSVRRAGGANVLTF

D gene: TRBD1
J gene: TRBJ2-7
V gene: TRBV6-5
clone size: .
CDR3 DNA: TGTGCCAGCAGTTCCACAGGGGGTTACGAGCAGTACTTC
CDR3 protein: CASSSTGGYEQYF

D gene: TRBD1
J gene: TRBJ1-2
V gene: TRBV5-4
clone size: .
CDR3 DNA: TGTGCCAGCAGCTTCCGGGACAGGGCCTATGGCTACACCTTC
CDR3 protein: CASSFRDRAYGYTF

D gene: TRBD2
J gene: TRBJ2-3
V gene: TRBV7-6
clone size: .
CDR3 DNA: TGTGCCAGCAGCCGGGGGACTAGCGCAGATACGCAGTATTTT
CDR3 protein: CASSRGTSADTQYF

D gene: TRBD2
J gene: TRBJ2-1
V gene: TRBV6-6
clone size: .
CDR3 DNA: TGTGCCAGCAATAGCGGGGGGGCCAATGAGCAGTTCTTC
CDR3 protein: CASNSGGANEQFF

D gene: .
J gene: TRBJ1-1
V gene: TRBV30
clone size: .
CDR3 DNA: TGTGCCTGGAGTCCGGACAGCAACACTGAAGCTTTCTTT
CDR3 protein: CAWSPDSNTEAFF

D gene: TRBD2
J gene: TRBJ2-3
V gene: TRBV7-2
clone size: .
CDR3 DNA: TGTGCCAGCAGCTTGACTAGCGGGGGGTTCACAGATACGCAGTATTTT
CDR3 protein: CASSLTSGGFTDTQYF